The 12 T cell receptor beta chains presented below share a single source sample, sequenced in a study of blood T cell repertoires in COVID-19. Using immunoSEQ multiplex PCR, the repertoire was profiled, and TCRdb retains in-frame clones only, with some absent. Of around 140,000 clones listed, around 89% are singletons. The specimen sequenced was peripheral blood. The receptors originated from a man between 45 and 60 years old with active or convalescent COVID-19.

V and J are TRBV11-2 and TRBJ1-5; D is possibly TRBD1 (6 bases). This CDR3 is built from 16 residues. Germline loops: CDR1 SGHAT, CDR2 FQNNGV. Trimming removed 5 bases at V and 7 bases at J, with 21 bases between. CDR3 DNA: TGTGCCAGCAGCCAGGGTGATCGCAACAGGGCACAGCCCCAGCATTTT. As protein: CASSQGDRNRAQPQHF.

The chain recombines TRBV6-5 with TRBJ2-7; 9 nucleotides agree with TRBD2. Germline values: CDR1 MNHEY, CDR2 SVGAGI. After removal of 0 bases from V and 3 bases from J, the junction contained 6 bases not matched to a gene. This CDR3 contains 16 residues. CDR3 in amino acids: CASSYSTLAGIYEQYF. CDR3 in DNA: TGTGCCAGCAGTTACTCCACCCTAGCGGGAATCTACGAGCAGTACTTC.

This chain connects TRBV6-2 or TRBV6-3 to TRBJ1-3; 9 nucleotides agree with TRBD1. The CDR3 length is 18 residues. V was pared by 5 bases and J by 1 base, with 12 bases of the junction left unmatched. Germline V CDR1 and CDR2: MNHEY, SVGEGT. The CDR3: CASSPTGTGIHSGNTIYF. Written as DNA, the CDR3 is TGTGCCAGCAGTCCCACCGGGACAGGGATCCATTCTGGAAACACCATATATTTT.

The gene calls are TRBV19 and TRBJ2-7; 9 bases are a match to TRBD1. V gave up 5 bases and J gave up 4 bases; unmatched junction bases: 9. This CDR3 contains 15 residues. Germline loops: CDR1 LNHDA, CDR2 SQIVND (reference sequence). The CDR3 sequence is CASSPGQGPFYEQYF. CDR3 DNA: TGTGCCAGTAGTCCCGGACAGGGGCCGTTTTACGAGCAGTACTTC.

This rearrangement joins TRBV5-6 to TRBJ2-3; 9 bases align to TRBD2. Per the germline V gene, CDR1 is SGHDT and CDR2 is YYEEEE. The CDR3 has 13 residues. Germline trimming cut 8 bases from V and 4 bases from J; bases unmatched to any gene: 5. The CDR3 region is CASRREGSDTQYF. The DNA for the CDR3 is TGTGCCAGTCGGCGGGAGGGCTCAGATACGCAGTATTTT.

V usage is TRBV7-2 and J usage is TRBJ1-5; D remains unclear. This CDR3 region has 15 residues. CDR1 is SGHTA and CDR2 is FQGNSA in the germline V gene. Between the trimmed V and J ends, which lost 0 bases and 7 bases, there was a span of 13 bases. CDR3: CASSLAPSGGQPQHF. The DNA of the CDR3 is TGTGCCAGCAGCTTAGCCCCGAGTGGCGGGCAGCCCCAGCATTTT.

The chain recombines TRBV19 with TRBJ1-3; D call uncertain. With 9 bases removed from V and 4 bases from J, the gap between germline ends came to 22 bases. Germline V gives CDR1 LNHDA, CDR2 SQIVND (reference sequence). The CDR3 covers 16 residues. CDR3 in amino acids: CASTPAPEVRGNTIYF. In DNA form, the CDR3 reads TGTGCCAGCACCCCCGCCCCCGAGGTACGCGGAAACACCATATATTTT.

The genes are TRBV4-1 and TRBJ1-1; 8 bases line up with TRBD1. J was trimmed by 1 base and V by 3 bases; bases with no gene match: 13. The CDR3 covers 18 residues. Per the germline V gene, CDR1 is MGHRA and CDR2 is YSYEKL. This CDR3 reads CASSHSRQGSMSNTEAFF. The CDR3 nucleotides are TGCGCCAGCAGCCATAGTAGACAGGGGTCTATGTCGAACACTGAAGCTTTCTTT.

The rearrangement joins TRBV5-4 to TRBJ2-2; 8 bases fit TRBD1. V lost 4 bases, J lost 4 bases, and 6 bases stayed unmatched. CDR3 length: 15 residues. Germline V lookup: CDR1 SGHNT, CDR2 YYREEE (reference sequence). The CDR3 sequence is CASSQGQASTGELFF. CDR3 DNA: TGTGCCAGCAGCCAGGGACAGGCGAGCACCGGGGAGCTGTTTTTT.

Here the CDR3 DNA reads TGTGCCAGCAGCACAAGACAGGGCACCCTACAAGAGACCCAGTACTTC. Amino acid sequence: CASSTRQGTLQETQYF. The V gene is TRBV5-6, the J gene TRBJ2-5, with TRBD1 identical over 7 bases. This CDR3 has 16 residues. From germline, CDR1 is SGHDT and CDR2 YYEEEE. The ends lost 4 bases at V and 2 bases at J; junction bases unmatched: 11. The full variable domain, completed using reference TRBV5-6 and TRBJ2-5, is DAGVTQSPTHLIKTRGQQVTLRCSPKSGHDTVSWYQQALGQGPQFIFQYYEEEERQRGNFPDRFSGHQFPNYSSELNVNALLLGDSALYLCASSTRQGTLQETQYFGPGTRLLVL.

The V and J genes are TRBV15 and TRBJ2-5, with 11 bases matching TRBD2. This CDR3 is built from 17 residues. Germline loops: CDR1 LNHNV, CDR2 YYDKDF (reference sequence). The ends lost 2 bases at V and 0 bases at J; junction bases unmatched: 5. The CDR3, as DNA: TGTGCCACCAGCAGACTAGCGGGGGGACGGTACCAAGAGACCCAGTACTTC. Its protein product is CATSRLAGGRYQETQYF.

V usage is TRBV4-1 and J usage is TRBJ2-2; 8 nucleotides match TRBD2. Germline V gene sequence: CDR1 MGHRA, CDR2 YSYEKL. The J segment lost 4 bases and the V segment lost 3 bases, leaving 13 bases of the junction unmatched. The CDR3 totals 18 residues. CDR3 residues: CASSHQASGSTATGELFF. CDR3 DNA: TGCGCCAGCAGCCATCAAGCGAGCGGGAGTACCGCCACCGGGGAGCTGTTTTTT.